Each of the 6 T cell receptor beta chains below was sequenced from the same sample in a study of T cells in Graves' hyperthyroidism and ophthalmopathy. TCR beta CDR3 sequences were amplified from RNA transcripts. The HTBI primer set was used in a first-round RT-PCR of the TCR CDR3. TCRdb re-called the multiplex PCR reads with MiXCR, one entry per CDR3 protein. Altogether approximately 380,000 distinct CDR3 sequences are present, 19% being singletons, with the ten largest covering about 3.7%. The sequencing input was blood. Receptors were obtained from a woman aged 18-29 years with Graves' hyperthyroidism.

J is TRBJ2-7 and V is TRBV6-2 or TRBV6-3; D is possibly TRBD1 (5 bases). Germline V gene data show CDR1 as MNHEY and CDR2 as SVGEGT. CDR3 length equals 14 residues. The ends were cut back, 2 bases at V and 2 bases at J, with 10 bases in the middle. The CDR3 DNA sequence: TGTGCCAGCAGTTACGATGTCAGGGCCTACGAGCAGTACTTC. It translates to CASSYDVRAYEQYF.

The chain has TRBV28 and TRBJ2-7; 7 bases fit TRBD2. The CDR3 totals 13 residues. The J segment lost 4 bases and the V segment lost 2 bases, leaving 2 bases of the junction unmatched. Germline V lookup: CDR1 MDHEN, CDR2 SYDVKM. CDR3 loop: CASSLPSGYEQYF. In nucleotides, the CDR3 is TGTGCCAGCAGTTTACCTAGCGGTTACGAGCAGTACTTC.

This clonotype was detected ten times or more. The chain links TRBV7-2 to TRBJ2-5; 8 bases agree with TRBD1. The CDR3 is made up of 16 amino acids. Germline values: CDR1 SGHTA, CDR2 FQGNSA. The V segment lost 5 bases and the J segment 4 bases; nucleotides outside the gene matches: 12. CDR3 nucleotide sequence: TGTGCCAGCAGCCCCACCGGGACAGGACTCGGAGAGACCCAGTACTTC. As protein: CASSPTGTGLGETQYF.

Many counts were recorded for this clonotype. The J gene is TRBJ1-3, the V gene TRBV12-3 or TRBV12-4; D is unresolved. The V end lost 6 bases, the J end lost 5 bases, and 17 bases lay between the germline ends. The CDR3 totals 15 residues. CDR3 bases: TGTGCCAGCAGGGAAACAACATGGTATCGAAACACCATATATTTT. This encodes CASRETTWYRNTIYF.

In this sample, this clonotype turned up many times. This chain joins TRBV24-1 and TRBJ1-2; TRBD1 is a possible D gene (5 bases). The germline V gene has CDR1 KGHDR and CDR2 SFDVKD. Trimming removed 11 bases at V and 2 bases at J, with 11 bases between. This CDR3 is 12 amino acids long. The CDR3 is CARMRQNYGYTF. The CDR3 DNA is TGTGCCAGGATGAGACAGAACTATGGCTACACCTTC.

In this sample, this clonotype turned up many times. V gene TRBV20-1 combines with J gene TRBJ1-2, with D possibly being TRBD1 (5 bases). Deletions cut 0 bases from V and 4 bases from J, with 12 bases between. CDR1 is DFQATT and CDR2 is SNEGSKA in the germline V gene (reference sequence). The CDR3 sequence is 14 residues long. The CDR3 bases are TGCAGTGCTAGAGACGTGGGGCTGGGCTATGGCTACACCTTC. Protein: CSARDVGLGYGYTF.